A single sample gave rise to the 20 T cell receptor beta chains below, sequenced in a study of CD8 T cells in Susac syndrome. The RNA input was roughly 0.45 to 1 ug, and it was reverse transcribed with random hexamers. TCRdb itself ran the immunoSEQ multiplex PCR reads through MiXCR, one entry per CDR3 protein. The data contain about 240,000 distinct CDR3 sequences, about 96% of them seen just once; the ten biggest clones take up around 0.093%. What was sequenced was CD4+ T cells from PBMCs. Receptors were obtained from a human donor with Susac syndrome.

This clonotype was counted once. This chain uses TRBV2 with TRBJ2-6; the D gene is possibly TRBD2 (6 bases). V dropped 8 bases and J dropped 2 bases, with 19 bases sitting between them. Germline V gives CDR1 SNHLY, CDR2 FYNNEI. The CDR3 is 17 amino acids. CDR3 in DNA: TGTGCCAGCTGCATTTCTGCGGGGCTAGCTGGGGCCAACGTCCTGACTTTC. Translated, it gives CASCISAGLAGANVLTF.

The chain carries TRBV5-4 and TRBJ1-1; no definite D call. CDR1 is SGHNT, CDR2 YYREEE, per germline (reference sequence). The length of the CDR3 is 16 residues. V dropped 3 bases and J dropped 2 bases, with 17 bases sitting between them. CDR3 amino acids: CASSYDLLVGNTEAFF. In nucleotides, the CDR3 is TGTGCCAGCAGCTACGACCTGCTAGTCGGTAACACTGAAGCTTTCTTT.

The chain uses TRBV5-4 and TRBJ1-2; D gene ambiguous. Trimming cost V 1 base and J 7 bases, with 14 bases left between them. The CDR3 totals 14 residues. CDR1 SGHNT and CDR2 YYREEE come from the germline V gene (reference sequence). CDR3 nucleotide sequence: TGTGCCAGCAGCTTGCGACTAGGTGTCTTTGGCTACACCTTC. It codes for CASSLRLGVFGYTF.

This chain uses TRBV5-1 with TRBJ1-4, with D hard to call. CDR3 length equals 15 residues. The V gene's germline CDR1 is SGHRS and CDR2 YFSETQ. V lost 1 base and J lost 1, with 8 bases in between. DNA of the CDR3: TGCGCCAGCAGCTTGAACACCCAAACTAATGAAAAACTGTTTTTT. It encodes CASSLNTQTNEKLFF. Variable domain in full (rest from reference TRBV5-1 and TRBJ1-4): KAGVTQTPRYLIKTRGQQVTLSCSPISGHRSVSWYQQTPGQGLQFLFEYFSETQRNKGNFPGRFSGRQFSNSRSEMNVSTLELGDSALYLCASSLNTQTNEKLFFGSGTQLSVL.

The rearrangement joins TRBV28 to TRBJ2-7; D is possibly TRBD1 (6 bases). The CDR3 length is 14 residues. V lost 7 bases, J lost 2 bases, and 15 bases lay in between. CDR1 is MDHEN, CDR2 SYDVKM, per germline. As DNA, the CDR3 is TGTGCCAGCATCCGCCAAGGGGGTCCCTACGAGCAGTACTTC. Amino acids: CASIRQGGPYEQYF.

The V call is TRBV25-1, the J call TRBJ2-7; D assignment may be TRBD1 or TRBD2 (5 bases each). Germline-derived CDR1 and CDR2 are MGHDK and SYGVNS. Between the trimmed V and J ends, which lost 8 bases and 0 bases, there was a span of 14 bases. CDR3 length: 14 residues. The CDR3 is CASGRAGSSYEQYF. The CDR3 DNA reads TGTGCCAGCGGCCGCGCAGGGAGCTCCTACGAGCAGTACTTC.

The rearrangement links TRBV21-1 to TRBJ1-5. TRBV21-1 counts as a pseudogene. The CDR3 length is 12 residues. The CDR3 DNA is TGTGCCATCCAGCATAGCAATCAGCCCCAGCATTTT. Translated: CAIQHSNQPQHF.

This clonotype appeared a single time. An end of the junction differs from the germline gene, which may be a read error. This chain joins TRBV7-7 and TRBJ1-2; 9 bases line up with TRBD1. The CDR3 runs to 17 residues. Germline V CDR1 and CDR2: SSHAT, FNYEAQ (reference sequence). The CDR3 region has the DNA TGTGCTAGCAGCTTAGCAGGGGGACCACAGGGGGCGAATGGCTACACCTTC. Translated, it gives CASSLAGGPQGANGYTF.

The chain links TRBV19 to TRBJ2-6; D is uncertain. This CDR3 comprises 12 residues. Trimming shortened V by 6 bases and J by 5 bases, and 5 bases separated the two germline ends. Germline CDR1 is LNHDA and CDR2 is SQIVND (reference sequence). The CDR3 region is CASRGRANVLTF. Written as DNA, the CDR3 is TGTGCCAGTAGGGGTAGGGCCAACGTCCTGACTTTC.

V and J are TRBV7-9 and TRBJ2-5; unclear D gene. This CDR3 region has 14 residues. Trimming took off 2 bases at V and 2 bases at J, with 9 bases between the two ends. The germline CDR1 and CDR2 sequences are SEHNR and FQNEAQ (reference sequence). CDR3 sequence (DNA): TGTGCCAGCAGCTTACTCACAACACAAGAGACCCAGTACTTC. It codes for CASSLLTTQETQYF.

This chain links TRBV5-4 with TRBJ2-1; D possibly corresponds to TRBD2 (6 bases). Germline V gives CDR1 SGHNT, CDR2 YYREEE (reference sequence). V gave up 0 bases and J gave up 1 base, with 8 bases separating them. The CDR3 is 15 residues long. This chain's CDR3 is CASSLDSGSYNEQFF. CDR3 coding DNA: TGTGCCAGCAGCTTGGATAGCGGATCCTACAATGAGCAGTTCTTC. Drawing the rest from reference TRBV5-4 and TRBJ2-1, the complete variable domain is ETGVTQSPTHLIKTRGQQVTLRCSSQSGHNTVSWYQQALGQGPQFIFQYYREEENGRGNFPPRFSGLQFPNYSSELNVNALELDDSALYLCASSLDSGSYNEQFFGPGTRLTVL.

The CDR3 loop reads CSVAGGLAGGPYNEQFF. CDR3 bases: TGCAGCGTTGCCGGGGGACTAGCGGGAGGGCCCTACAATGAGCAGTTCTTC. V usage is TRBV29-1 and J usage is TRBJ2-1; TRBD2 aligns across 16 bases. The CDR3 has 17 residues. V shed 4 bases and J 2 bases; nucleotides not matched to a gene: 5. Germline V gene data show CDR1 as SQVTM and CDR2 as ANQGSEA.

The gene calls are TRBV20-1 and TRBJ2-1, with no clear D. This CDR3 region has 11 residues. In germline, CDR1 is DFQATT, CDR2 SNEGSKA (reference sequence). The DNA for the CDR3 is TGCAGCGCGCGCCTGGCTTATGAGCAGTTCTTC. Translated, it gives CSARLAYEQFF.

The CDR3 region is CAWSDGPAMNTEAFF. Written as DNA, the CDR3 is TGTGCCTGGTCAGACGGACCCGCGATGAACACTGAAGCTTTCTTT. The V call is TRBV30, the J call TRBJ1-1; D remains ambiguous. This CDR3 spans 15 amino acids. V lost 5 bases, J lost 0 bases, and 16 bases lay in between. Germline V gives CDR1 GTSNPN, CDR2 SVGIG (reference sequence).

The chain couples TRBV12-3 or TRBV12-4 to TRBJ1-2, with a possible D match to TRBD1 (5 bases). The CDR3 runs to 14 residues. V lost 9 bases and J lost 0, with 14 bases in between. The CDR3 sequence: CASRQNSANYGYTF. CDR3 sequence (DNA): TGTGCCAGTCGACAGAATTCAGCTAACTATGGCTACACCTTC.

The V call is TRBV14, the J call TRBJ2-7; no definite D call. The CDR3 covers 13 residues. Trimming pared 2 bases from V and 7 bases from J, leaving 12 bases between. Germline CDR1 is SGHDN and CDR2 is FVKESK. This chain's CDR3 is CASSQNPLGEQYF. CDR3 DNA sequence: TGTGCCAGCAGCCAAAACCCGCTGGGAGAGCAGTACTTC.

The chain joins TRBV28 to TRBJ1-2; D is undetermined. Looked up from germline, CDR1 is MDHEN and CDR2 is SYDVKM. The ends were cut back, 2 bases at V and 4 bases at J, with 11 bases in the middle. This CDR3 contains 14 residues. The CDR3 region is CASSLPGPLYGYTF. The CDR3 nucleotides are TGTGCCAGCAGTTTACCCGGGCCTCTCTATGGCTACACCTTC.

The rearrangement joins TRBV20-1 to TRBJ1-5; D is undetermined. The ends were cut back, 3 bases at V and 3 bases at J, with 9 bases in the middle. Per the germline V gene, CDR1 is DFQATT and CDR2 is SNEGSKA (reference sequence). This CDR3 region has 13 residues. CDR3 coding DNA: TGCAGTGCTAGCAGACAAAACAATCAGCCCCAGCATTTT. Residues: CSASRQNNQPQHF.

The CDR3 region has the DNA TGTGCCAGCAGCGCTCTAGACCGGGGGGGTTGGGCCAACGTCCTGACTTTC. Translated: CASSALDRGGWANVLTF. V gene TRBV7-9 combines with J gene TRBJ2-6, with 8 positions matching TRBD2. Trimming at V came to 5 bases and at J to 5 bases, leaving 11 bases not matched to a gene. Germline-derived CDR1 and CDR2 are SEHNR and FQNEAQ (reference sequence). The CDR3 extends over 17 amino acids. The whole variable domain, filled in from reference TRBV7-9 and TRBJ2-6, reads DTGVSQNPRHKITKRGQNVTFRCDPISEHNRLYWYRQTLGQGPEFLTYFQNEAQLEKSRLLSDRFSAERPKGSFSTLEIQRTEQGDSAMYLCASSALDRGGWANVLTFGAGSRLTVL.

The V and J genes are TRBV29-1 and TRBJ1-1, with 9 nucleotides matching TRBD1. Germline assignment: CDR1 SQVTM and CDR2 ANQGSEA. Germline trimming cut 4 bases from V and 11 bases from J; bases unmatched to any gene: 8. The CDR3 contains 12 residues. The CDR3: CSVARDRDAAFF. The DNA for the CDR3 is TGCAGCGTTGCGAGGGACAGGGACGCCGCTTTCTTT.